The clone carrying this T cell receptor (beta chain) was counted at least ten times. Its antigen remains unidentified. Amplified TCR beta CDR3 regions came from RNA transcripts. During a first-round RT-PCR of the TCR CDR3, the HTBI primer set was used. MiXCR, run by TCRdb on the multiplex PCR reads, gives a single entry per CDR3 protein. The sample holds around 520,000 distinct CDR3 sequences, around 15% seen once. This entry is derived from a study of T cells in Graves' hyperthyroidism and ophthalmopathy. Stable hyperthyroidism: no ophthalmopathy progression over 18 months of follow-up. Aged 18 to 65, the patients had hyperthyroidism that was newly diagnosed and had lasted under 2 months. Fresh peripheral blood, roughly 9.6 ml, was the source of the PBMCs. General study results and limits: Using 13 V-J features, a model discriminated ophthalmopathy from stable hyperthyroidism.

The CDR3 contains 15 residues. J lost 4 bases, V lost 5 bases, and 7 bases had no gene match. Input material: blood. The sequence was obtained from a woman aged 35 to 49 with Graves' hyperthyroidism. V is TRBV12-3 or TRBV12-4 and J is TRBJ1-4, with 7 nucleotides matching TRBD1. CDR3 in amino acids: CASSPGQQNNEKLFF. CDR3 coding DNA: TGTGCCAGCAGTCCGGGACAGCAAAATAATGAAAAACTGTTTTTT.